This TCR beta chain was sequenced for a study of T cell changes during pregnancy in multiple sclerosis. The CDR3 has 14 amino acids. Trimming took off 6 bases at V and 2 bases at J, with 14 bases between the two ends. The germline CDR1 and CDR2 sequences are MDHEN and SYDVKM. The protocol was immunoSEQ multiplex PCR, while the TCRdb copy is restricted to in-frame clones and leaves out a portion. The data show under 70,000 clones, about 93% seen once. The chain employs TRBV28 and TRBJ2-7; D perhaps matches TRBD1 (5 bases). This receptor was identified in a female donor with multiple sclerosis, enrolled in a pregnancy study. The sequenced sample was CD4+ T cells from peripheral blood mononuclear cells, obtained after pregnancy. DNA for the CDR3: TGTGCCAGCAGGACGCCCCAGGGAACCTACGAGCAGTACTTC. It is translated as CASRTPQGTYEQYF.